The rows below give T cell receptor beta chains drawn from one sample of a study of response to subunit inactivated influenza vaccine. TCRdb itself ran the RT-PCR reads through MiXCR, one entry per CDR3 protein. The repertoire holds roughly 710,000 distinct CDR3 sequences, with 13% to 15% as singletons. Sequencing was performed on PBMCs from blood, taken 14 to 15 days before vaccination. The receptor set was obtained from a middle-aged man who received an inactivated influenza vaccine. The CDR3 runs from the conserved cysteine through the conserved F or W. The D gene is left open where the match is weak. For some rows the clone size is stated as once, few or many, or as a class when expanded; others skip it.

d_call j_call clone_size v_call cdr3_nt cdr3_aa
NA TRBJ2-7 NA TRBV7-2 TGTGCCAGCAGCTCCAGGGGACTACCGTCCTACGAGCAGTACTTC CASSSRGLPSYEQYF
NA TRBJ2-5 NA TRBV4-2 TGTGCCAGCAGCCAAGGGGTTGTGGAGACCCAGTACTTC CASSQGVVETQYF
TRBD1 TRBJ2-5 few TRBV20-1 TGCAGCGAAAACAGACAGGGGTTGGAGACCCAGTACTTC CSENRQGLETQYF
NA TRBJ2-2 many TRBV5-5 TGTGCCAGCAGCTTGGGTAGGGCCAACACCGGGGAGCTGTTTTTT CASSLGRANTGELFF
NA TRBJ2-1 NA TRBV20-1 TGCAGTGCTTCGACGGCCCATGAGCAGTTCTTC CSASTAHEQFF
NA TRBJ2-4 few TRBV28 TGTGCCAGCAGTAACCCGCAGGGTTACATTCAGTACTTC CASSNPQGYIQYF
TRBD2 TRBJ2-3 many TRBV20-1 TGCAGTGCTAGAGATCCCAGACTAGCGGGAGATGAAGATACGCAGTATTTT CSARDPRLAGDEDTQYF
NA TRBJ1-1 NA TRBV6-6 TGTGCCACCCGCCCTTTGAACACTGAAGCTTTCTTT CATRPLNTEAFF
NA TRBJ2-7 few TRBV20-1 TGCAGTGTTAAGGACATAGTCTACGAGCAGTACTTC CSVKDIVYEQYF
TRBD2 TRBJ2-2 many TRBV4-3 TGCGCCAGCAGCCAACGACTAGCGGGAGGGAACACCGGGGAGCTGTTTTTT CASSQRLAGGNTGELFF
TRBD2 TRBJ2-1 few TRBV3-1 TGTGCCAGCAGCAAGACTAGCGGGTCGCATCCCTACAATGAGCAGTTCTTC CASSKTSGSHPYNEQFF
NA TRBJ2-5 few TRBV6-2/TRBV6-3 TGTGCCAGCAGTTACTCGCTGGGGTTGGAGACCCAAGAGACCCAGTACTTC CASSYSLGLETQETQYF
TRBD2 TRBJ2-1 once TRBV5-1 TGCGCCAGCAGCTTGGCAACTAGCGGGAAGAGCGATGAGCAGTTCTTC CASSLATSGKSDEQFF
NA TRBJ2-7 NA TRBV7-9 TGTGCCAGCAGCTTAAGTTCTTGGGTCTCCTCCGAGCAGTACTTC CASSLSSWVSSEQYF
TRBD1 TRBJ1-2 NA TRBV12-3/TRBV12-4 TGTGCCAGCGCACCTCCCGGGACAGGGGGGTATGGCTACACCTTC CASAPPGTGGYGYTF
TRBD1 TRBJ2-5 NA TRBV2 TGTGCCAGCAGTACAGGGGGCTGGGAGACCCAGTACTTC CASSTGGWETQYF
TRBD2 TRBJ2-1 many TRBV6-2/TRBV6-3 TGTGCCAGCAGCGATGATAGCGGGAGGCTCAATGAGCAGTTCTTC CASSDDSGRLNEQFF
TRBD2 TRBJ2-5 NA TRBV6-2/TRBV6-3 TGTGCCAGCAGCCGAGGACTAGCGGGGGGTAACAAAGAGACCCAGTACTTC CASSRGLAGGNKETQYF
TRBD1 TRBJ2-1 NA TRBV15 TGTGCCACCAGCAGAGCCGGGACAGGGGTCGGAACGTTCTTC CATSRAGTGVGTFF
NA TRBJ2-6 many TRBV12-3/TRBV12-4 TGTGCCAGCAGTGAAACGAGACGGTACTCTGGGGCCAACGTCCTGACTTTC CASSETRRYSGANVLTF
NA TRBJ2-5 few TRBV6-5 TGTGCCAGCAGTTACTCGGTAACAGGGCCAGAGACCCAGTACTTC CASSYSVTGPETQYF
NA TRBJ2-6 NA TRBV20-1 TGCAGTGCGTCGGGGGGCTTGGACCTGACTTTC CSASGGLDLTF
TRBD1 TRBJ1-1 few TRBV10-2 TGCGCCAGCAGTATGACAGGGGGCGTATACACTGAAGCTTTCTTT CASSMTGGVYTEAFF
TRBD2 TRBJ2-2 few TRBV6-2/TRBV6-3 TGTGCCAGCAGTCTAGCGGGAGGGTTCGGGGAGCTGTTTTTT CASSLAGGFGELFF
TRBD1 TRBJ2-7 NA TRBV12-3/TRBV12-4 TGTGCCAGCAGTTTTAGACAGGGGGGCGTCTCCTACGAGCAGTACTTC CASSFRQGGVSYEQYF